Given below is one T cell receptor (beta chain) in context. The antigen is unknown. Germline and junction disagree at one end, which may indicate a read error. Each CDR3 protein gets one entry after TCRdb re-called the reads with MiXCR. The sample holds 90,000 to 120,000 distinct CDR3 sequences, roughly 41% seen once. These data belong to a study of T cell repertoires in cytomegalovirus infection. Study results and caveats: HLA-C-restricted CMV-specific TCR beta clonotypes prevailed in the ex vivo response.

This clonotype was obtained from a human donor in good health (CMV status not recorded). Some clones in this sample may be carry-over from other donors' samples. Sequencing used CD8+ T cells from cultured PBMCs, obtained from culture after CMV antigen stimulation.

The CDR3 DNA reads as TGCGCCAACAGCCCGACTAGCGGGGGACCCTCCTACAATGAGCAGTTCTTC. It encodes CANSPTSGGPSYNEQFF. The V call is TRBV4-1, the J call TRBJ2-1; the match to TRBD2 covers 12 bases. CDR3 length: 17 residues. Looked up from germline, CDR1 is MGHRA and CDR2 is YSYEKL.